This T cell receptor (beta chain) was observed in a study of naive and memory T cell subsets (dated by TCRdb to 2016 to 2017). As for the study more broadly: Sorted naive and memory T cell subsets from peripheral blood were analyzed in the study using a UMI-based, open-source pipeline for TCR alpha and beta sequencing. The functional CMV T cell responses agreed completely with IgG serology results. RNA was DNase-treated and reverse transcribed with TCR constant-region primers, mostly using SuperScript III. What the work shows at the level of the full study, not this receptor alone: RNA-based TCR counts may be affected by expression changes linked to T cell activation and differentiation. Clonotypes were defined as single alpha or beta chain sequences, not paired alpha/beta receptors. The repertoire findings for the naive and memory subsets could not be validated against a ground truth because none was available. After error correction, only a single occurrence was seen for over 90% of naive TCR sequences, so much steeper abundance distributions were produced than in memory subsets. TCR abundance followed a power law whose exponent differed between naive and memory subsets but was consistent across the three individuals. In both CD4 and CD8 cells, going from naive through CM, EM and EMRA, the Gini index went up while Shannon and inverse Simpson diversity went down.

The library was made by UMI-ligation and nested PCR. To cover both TRBC1 and TRBC2, the beta constant-region primer consisted of an equimolar mix of two oligonucleotides. The ligated cDNA went through four rounds of PCR with nested alpha and beta constant-region primers together with the SP2 primer. A single-stranded oligonucleotide bearing the SP2 primer plus a 12-nucleotide UMI was ligated onto the 3' end of the cDNA by T4 RNA ligase 1. Incubation of the ligation reaction lasted about 19-24 hours at 16 degrees C. PCR2 was typically run as a SYBR Green qPCR and stopped at a predetermined threshold to prevent over-amplification. Agencourt AMPure XP magnetic beads were used for all purifications after the first. Libraries were quantified by Qubit and checked on a TapeStation, with a main peak expected near 650 bp. Sequencing of the pooled libraries was done on an Illumina MiSeq using v2 2x251 paired-end kits, which typically yielded about 0.85-2.3 million reads per sample. Each sample was pooled at about 4.2 nM, and roughly 5-7% PhiX was included to help cluster recognition. In the paper's pipeline: Using tag matching that tolerated one base-pair mismatch, Decombinator assigned V and J genes to FASTQ reads that had been processed by Demultiplexor. By using UMIs, Collapsinator corrected both sequencing errors and the frequency errors caused by PCR heterogeneity. CDR3Translator translated TCRs and extracted CDR3s from the conserved cysteine to the FGXG phenylalanine, flagging non-productive sequences. Repertoires were subsampled to equal numbers of UMI-defined TCRs before Gini, Shannon entropy and inverse Simpson indices were calculated. Within the linear range, a power law was fitted by maximum likelihood to the distributions of clonotype abundance. When run on a single naive CD8 sample, MIGEC and the pipeline yielded similar UMI counts, similar unique TCR numbers and similar clonal distributions. Repertoires were searched for around 8,000 CMV-associated CDR3 sequences compiled from VDJdb and a published dataset. Using fastp trimming at Q25 and MiXCR clonotype assembly, TCRdb reanalyzed the public sequencing data and kept in-frame beta chains. Each CDR3 protein appears once, grouped with its most common genes and DNA. What appears here as the V and J calls and clone size reflects TCRdb's work, not the paper's. The sample table lists about 18,000 distinct CDR3 sequences, approximately 8.6% of them with a count of one. Of the sample, 23% falls within the top ten clones.

The trim is 4 bases for V and 5 bases for J, with a gap of 14 bases between the germline ends. There are 15 amino acids in the CDR3, from cysteine to phenylalanine inclusive. Only the CDR3 portion is preserved as DNA: 45 bases, with reading frame beginning at the first base. Reading the germline V gene gives CDR1 SGHVS and CDR2 FNYEAQ. For this clonotype: This clone's antigen is unknown. No much larger clone is present one base from it, and per-base qualities are unavailable.

Separate amplification of TCR alpha and beta chain libraries was performed from the second PCR step onward. CMV status of each donor was established by measuring IFNgamma production from CD4+ T cells after fresh PBMCs were stimulated overnight with CMV viral lysate. CD4 T cells were positively selected with Miltenyi beads, followed by positive selection of CD8 T cells from the CD4-negative fraction. After staining for CD3, CD4, CD8, CD45RA, CD27 and a live/dead dye, cells were sorted on a BD Aria II into four subsets based on CD45RA and CD27. Blood came from three healthy volunteers, each fractionated into CD4 and CD8 T cells and then into four differentiation subsets. Roughly 0.13 L of peripheral blood was collected from each donor, and PBMC were isolated by Ficoll-Paque PLUS density-gradient centrifugation. After sorting, cells were lysed in RLT buffer, RNA was extracted using a Qiagen RNeasy kit, and the extracted RNA was stored at -80 degrees C.

The receptor was isolated from a human donor in good health. The receptor chain draws on TRBV7-6 and TRBJ1-4; the D region possibly corresponds to TRBD1 (5 bases align). Material: central memory CD8+ T cells from blood. The meaning of the sample's cell subset or site label: central memory, CD45RA- CD27+. CDR3 region: CASSSRDGPNEKLFF. At the DNA level, the sequence is TGTGCCAGCAGCTCGAGGGACGGACCCAATGAAAAACTGTTTTTT. Full variable domain (CDR3 extended with the reference TRBV7-6 and TRBJ1-4 proteins): GAGVSQSPRYKVTKRGQDVALRCDPISGHVSLYWYRQALGQGPEFLTYFNYEAQQDKSGLPNDRFSAERPEGSISTLTIQRTEQRDSAMYRCASSSRDGPNEKLFFGSGTQLSVL.